The 11 T cell receptor beta chains below come from one sample, sequenced in a study of T cell responses to AZD1222 COVID-19 vaccine. Clones were read by immunoSEQ multiplex PCR, and TCRdb kept only the in-frame ones, dropping some. The table lists over 95,000 clones, more than 70% of them singletons. This specimen was peripheral blood, taken 28 days after the second AZD1222 dose. The receptors originated from an adult who received the AZD1222 COVID-19 vaccine.

This clone qualifies as large. Other nucleotide sequences from this sample produce the same CDR3. The chain has TRBV18 and TRBJ1-2; D may be TRBD1 (5 bases). The CDR3 covers 13 residues. CDR1 is KGHSH, CDR2 LQKENI, per germline. V lost 6 bases, J lost 2 bases, and 10 bases lay in between. The CDR3 protein is CASSPGPNYGYTF. The CDR3 DNA follows: TGTGCCAGCTCCCCGGGACCAAACTATGGCTACACCTTC.

The chain carries TRBV19 and TRBJ2-1; weak D call: TRBD1 (5 bases). Germline V gives CDR1 LNHDA, CDR2 SQIVND (reference sequence). CDR3 length: 14 residues. Trimming took 1 base from V and 8 from J, leaving 12 bases between them. As DNA, the CDR3 is TGTGCCAGTAGTATAGGGGGCAGGGTCTATGAGCAGTTCTTC. Its translation: CASSIGGRVYEQFF.

The chain has TRBV27 and TRBJ2-7, with D possibly matching TRBD1 (5 bases). V gave up 5 bases and J gave up 5 bases, with 19 bases separating them. The length of the CDR3 is 15 residues. Germline V lookup: CDR1 MNHEY, CDR2 SMNVEV (reference sequence). The CDR3 sequence: CASSPPGRAIHEQYF. CDR3 nucleotides: TGTGCCAGCAGTCCCCCCGGCAGGGCTATCCACGAGCAGTACTTC.

J is TRBJ2-7 and V is TRBV4-2; D remains unclear. Germline V CDR1 and CDR2: LGHNA, YNFKEQ. The CDR3 spans 13 residues. V was trimmed by 7 bases and J by 1 base, leaving 11 bases between them. CDR3 sequence (DNA): TGTGCCAGCAAGATGGACGGTTCCTACGAGCAGTACTTC. Encoded protein: CASKMDGSYEQYF.

V gene TRBV6-5 combines with J gene TRBJ2-5, with D possibly being TRBD2 (6 bases). This CDR3 has 13 amino acids. Germline assignment: CDR1 MNHEY and CDR2 SVGAGI. Between the trimmed V and J ends, which lost 6 bases and 1 base, there was a span of 9 bases. The CDR3 here is CASRRLVQETQYF. CDR3 coding DNA: TGTGCCAGCAGACGACTAGTCCAAGAGACCCAGTACTTC.

The count of this clone is one. The chain is built from TRBV27 and TRBJ2-2; unclear D gene. Trimming took 4 bases from V and 4 from J, leaving 13 bases between them. The CDR3 runs 15 residues. The V gene's germline CDR1 is MNHEY and CDR2 SMNVEV (reference sequence). The CDR3 loop reads CASSSVPGSTGELFF. The CDR3 region has the DNA TGTGCCAGCAGTTCCGTACCCGGCAGCACCGGGGAGCTGTTTTTT.

The chain employs TRBV9 and TRBJ2-7; 8 bases are a match to TRBD2. J lost 6 bases, V lost 4 bases, and 9 bases had no gene match. CDR1 is SGDLS and CDR2 is YYNGEE in the germline V gene. The CDR3 contains 14 residues. The CDR3 spells CASSPREGGAEQYF. The CDR3 nucleotides read TGTGCCAGCAGCCCCCGGGAGGGTGGCGCCGAGCAGTACTTC.

This clone came up a few times. The rearrangement joins TRBV5-1 to TRBJ1-1, with TRBD1 matching 7 bases. The CDR3 is 16 amino acids. The junction had 11 bases not matched to a gene; V was cut back by 4 bases and J by 2 bases. The germline gives CDR1 SGHRS, CDR2 YFSETQ. DNA of the CDR3: TGCGCCAGCAGCCCAAGACCAGGGGGTGCAAACACTGAAGCTTTCTTT. This codes for CASSPRPGGANTEAFF.

The V and J genes are TRBV9 and TRBJ2-2, with a weak D call TRBD2 (5 bases). V was shortened by 5 bases and J by 3 bases, with 11 bases between the two germline ends. This CDR3 comprises 14 residues. Looked up from germline, CDR1 is SGDLS and CDR2 is YYNGEE. This chain's CDR3 is CASRRARDTGELFF. The CDR3 nucleotides read TGTGCCAGCAGGAGGGCGCGGGACACCGGGGAGCTGTTTTTT.

A word on this clone: Different DNA sequences within this sample yield the same CDR3. The V gene is TRBV12-3 or TRBV12-4, the J gene TRBJ2-3, with 8 bases lining up with TRBD2. This CDR3 comprises 13 residues. Losses at the gene ends were 8 bases for V and 2 bases for J; bases not matched to a gene: 3. The chain's CDR3 is CASRGLATDTQYF. In DNA form, the CDR3 reads TGTGCCAGCCGCGGACTAGCCACAGATACGCAGTATTTT.

Concerning this clone itself: One junction end does not reproduce the germline sequence, and a read error may be involved. The gene calls are TRBV27 and TRBJ1-6, with TRBD1 matching 10 bases. The CDR3 has 15 amino acids. CDR1 and CDR2 (germline): MNHEY, SMNVEV (reference sequence). CDR3 sequence: CASSLSGTGDSPLHF. In DNA form, the CDR3 reads TGTGCCAGCAGTCTATCCGGGACAGGGGATTCACCCCTCCACTTT.